This record looks at one TCR beta chain sequence and its context. No antigen is known for it. The sample belongs to a study of shared clonotypes between healthy human individuals. The overall study: The composition of the donors was a couple of women and a few men aged 18 to 49.

Findings of the study overall: In a few donors, around 5% of naive CD4 clonotypes appeared in common.

This table comes from immunoSEQ multiplex PCR, and its TCRdb copy is limited to in-frame clones, with some not included. The sample includes approximately 720,000 clones, around 72% of them seen just once. CDR3 length: 15 residues. Between the trimmed V and J ends, which lost 3 bases and 5 bases, there was a span of 17 bases. The germline V gene has CDR1 MDHEN and CDR2 SYDVKM. This receptor was obtained from a woman aged 30 to 39 in good health. Sequencing was carried out using memory CD4+ T cells sorted from blood. Subset indicated: CD45RA-negative fraction. The V call is TRBV28, the J call TRBJ2-7, with D possibly matching TRBD2 (6 bases). The DNA for the CDR3 is TGTGCCAGCAGTTTTATGGGGGACTTGAGCAACGAGCAGTACTTC. Translated, it gives CASSFMGDLSNEQYF.